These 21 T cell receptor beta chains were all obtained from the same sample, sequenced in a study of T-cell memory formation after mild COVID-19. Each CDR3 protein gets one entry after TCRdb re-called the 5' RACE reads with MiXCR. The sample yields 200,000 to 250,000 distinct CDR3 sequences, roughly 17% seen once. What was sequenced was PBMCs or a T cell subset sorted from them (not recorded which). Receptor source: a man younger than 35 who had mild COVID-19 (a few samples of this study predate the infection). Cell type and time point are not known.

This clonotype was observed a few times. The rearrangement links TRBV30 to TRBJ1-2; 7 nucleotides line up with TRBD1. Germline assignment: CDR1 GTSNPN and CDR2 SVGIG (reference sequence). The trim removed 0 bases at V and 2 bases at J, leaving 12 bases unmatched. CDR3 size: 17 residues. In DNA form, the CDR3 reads TGTGCCTGGAGTGTTCCCGGGACAGCCTTACTAAACTATGGCTACACCTTC. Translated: CAWSVPGTALLNYGYTF.

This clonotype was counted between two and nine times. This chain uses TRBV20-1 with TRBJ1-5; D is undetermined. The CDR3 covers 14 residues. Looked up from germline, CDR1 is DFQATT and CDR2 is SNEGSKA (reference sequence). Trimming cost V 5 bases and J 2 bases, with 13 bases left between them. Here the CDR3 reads CSAPSLVRNQPQHF. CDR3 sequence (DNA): TGCAGTGCTCCCTCGTTGGTTCGCAATCAGCCCCAGCATTTT.

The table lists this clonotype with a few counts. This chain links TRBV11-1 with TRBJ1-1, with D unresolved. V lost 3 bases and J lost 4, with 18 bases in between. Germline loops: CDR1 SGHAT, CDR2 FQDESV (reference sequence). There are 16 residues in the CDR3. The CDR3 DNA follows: TGTGCCAGCAGCTTTCGAGTAGGATCCCCGGCCACTGAAGCTTTCTTT. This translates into CASSFRVGSPATEAFF.

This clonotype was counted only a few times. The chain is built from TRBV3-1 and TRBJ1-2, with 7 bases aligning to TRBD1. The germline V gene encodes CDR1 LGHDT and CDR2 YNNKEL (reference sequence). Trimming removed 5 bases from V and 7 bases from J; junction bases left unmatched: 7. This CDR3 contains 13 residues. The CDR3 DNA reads TGTGCCAGCAGCTCCCGACAGGGCACTGGCTACACCTTC. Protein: CASSSRQGTGYTF.

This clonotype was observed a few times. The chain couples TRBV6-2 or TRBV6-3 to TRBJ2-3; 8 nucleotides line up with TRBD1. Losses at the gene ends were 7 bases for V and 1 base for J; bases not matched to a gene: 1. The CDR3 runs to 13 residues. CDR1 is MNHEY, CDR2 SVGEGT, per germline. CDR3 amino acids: CASTTGGTDTQYF. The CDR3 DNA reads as TGTGCCAGCACGACAGGGGGCACAGATACGCAGTATTTT.

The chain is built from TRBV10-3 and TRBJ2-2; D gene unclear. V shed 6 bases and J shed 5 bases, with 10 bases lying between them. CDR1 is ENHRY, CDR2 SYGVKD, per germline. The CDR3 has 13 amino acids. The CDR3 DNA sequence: TGTGCCATCAGCCAAACAGATACCGGGGAGCTGTTTTTT. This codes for CAISQTDTGELFF.

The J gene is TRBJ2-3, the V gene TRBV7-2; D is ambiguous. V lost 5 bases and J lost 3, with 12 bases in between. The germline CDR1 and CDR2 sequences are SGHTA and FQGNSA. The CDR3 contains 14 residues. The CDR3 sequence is CASSNYLETDTQYF. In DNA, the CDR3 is TGTGCCAGCAGCAATTACCTAGAAACAGATACGCAGTATTTT.

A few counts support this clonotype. CDR3: CASSFTGTVYEQYV. Here the CDR3 DNA reads TGTGCCAGCAGTTTTACCGGGACAGTCTACGAGCAGTACGTC. V usage is TRBV5-5 and J usage is TRBJ2-7; 7 bases are a match to TRBD1. V trimming: 5 bases; J trimming: 3 bases; junction bases outside the gene matches: 8. CDR1 is SGHKS and CDR2 is YYEKEE in the germline V gene (reference sequence). The length of the CDR3 is 14 residues.

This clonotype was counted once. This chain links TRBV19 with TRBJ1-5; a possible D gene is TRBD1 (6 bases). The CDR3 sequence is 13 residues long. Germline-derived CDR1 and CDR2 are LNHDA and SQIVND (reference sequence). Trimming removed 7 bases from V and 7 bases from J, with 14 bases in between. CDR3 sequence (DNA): TGTGCCAGTACAGGGGCGGCGATCCAGCCCCAGCATTTT. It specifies CASTGAAIQPQHF.

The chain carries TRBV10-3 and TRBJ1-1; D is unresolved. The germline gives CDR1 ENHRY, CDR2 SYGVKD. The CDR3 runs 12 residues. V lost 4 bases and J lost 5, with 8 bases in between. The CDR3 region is CAISAVATEAFF. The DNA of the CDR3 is TGTGCCATCAGTGCCGTGGCGACTGAAGCTTTCTTT.

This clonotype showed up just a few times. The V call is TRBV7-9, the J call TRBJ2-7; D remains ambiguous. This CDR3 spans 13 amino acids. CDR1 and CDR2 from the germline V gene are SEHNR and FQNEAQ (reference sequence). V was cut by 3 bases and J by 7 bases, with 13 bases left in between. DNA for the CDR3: TGTGCCAGCAGCTTGAGCTCTGGAAGGGAGCAGTACTTC. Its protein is CASSLSSGREQYF.

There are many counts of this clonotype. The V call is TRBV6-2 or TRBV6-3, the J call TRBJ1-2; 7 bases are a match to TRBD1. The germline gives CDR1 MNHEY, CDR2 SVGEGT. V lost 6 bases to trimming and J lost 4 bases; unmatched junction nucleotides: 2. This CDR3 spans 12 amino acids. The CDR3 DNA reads TGTGCCAGCAGCCGGGACAGCTATGGCTACACCTTC. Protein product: CASSRDSYGYTF.

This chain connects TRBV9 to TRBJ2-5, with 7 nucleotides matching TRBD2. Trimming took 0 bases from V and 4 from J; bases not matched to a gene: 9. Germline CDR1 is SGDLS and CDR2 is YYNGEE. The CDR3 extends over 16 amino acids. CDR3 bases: TGTGCCAGCAGCGTAGCTGGGCGGGGGTCGAGAGAGACCCAGTACTTC. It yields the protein CASSVAGRGSRETQYF.

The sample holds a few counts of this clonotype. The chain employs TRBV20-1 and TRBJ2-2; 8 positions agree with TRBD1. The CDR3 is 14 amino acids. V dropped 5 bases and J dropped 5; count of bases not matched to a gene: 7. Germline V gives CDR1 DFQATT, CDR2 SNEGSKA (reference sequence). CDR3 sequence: CSAEGTGGTGELFF. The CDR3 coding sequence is TGCAGTGCTGAGGGGACAGGAGGTACCGGGGAGCTGTTTTTT.

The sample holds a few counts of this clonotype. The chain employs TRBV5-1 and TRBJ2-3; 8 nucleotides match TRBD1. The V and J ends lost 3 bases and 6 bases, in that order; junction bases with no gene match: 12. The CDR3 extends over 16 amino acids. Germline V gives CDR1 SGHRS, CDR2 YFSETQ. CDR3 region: CASSWNGQGQADTQYF. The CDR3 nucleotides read TGCGCCAGCAGCTGGAACGGACAGGGACAAGCGGATACGCAGTATTTT.

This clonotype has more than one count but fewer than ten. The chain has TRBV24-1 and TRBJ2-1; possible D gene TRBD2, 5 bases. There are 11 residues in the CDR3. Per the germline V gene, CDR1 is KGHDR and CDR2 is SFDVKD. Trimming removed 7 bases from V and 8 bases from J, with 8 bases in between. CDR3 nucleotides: TGTGCCACCAGGTACGGGGATGAGCAGTTCTTC. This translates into CATRYGDEQFF.

CDR3 in DNA: TGTGCCAGCAGCTTAGGGGTGGTGGAAGGCTACACCTTC. As protein: CASSLGVVEGYTF. V gene TRBV7-2 combines with J gene TRBJ1-2; D uncertain. CDR1 is SGHTA and CDR2 is FQGNSA in the germline V gene. Trimming shortened V by 1 base and J by 8 bases, and 11 bases separated the two germline ends. The CDR3 consists of 13 residues.

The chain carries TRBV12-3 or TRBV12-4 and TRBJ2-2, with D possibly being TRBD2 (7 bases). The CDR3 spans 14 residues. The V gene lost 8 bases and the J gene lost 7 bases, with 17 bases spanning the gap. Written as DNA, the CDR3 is TGTGCCAGCGCGCTGCGGGGGCCGGGCGGGGAGCTGTTTTTT. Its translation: CASALRGPGGELFF.

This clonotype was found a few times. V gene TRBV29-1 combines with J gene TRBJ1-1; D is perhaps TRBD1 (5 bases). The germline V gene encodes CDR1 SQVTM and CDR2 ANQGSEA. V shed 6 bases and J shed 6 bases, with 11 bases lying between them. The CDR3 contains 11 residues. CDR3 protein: CSVRGLAEAFF. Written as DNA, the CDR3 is TGCAGCGTCCGGGGGTTGGCTGAAGCTTTCTTT.

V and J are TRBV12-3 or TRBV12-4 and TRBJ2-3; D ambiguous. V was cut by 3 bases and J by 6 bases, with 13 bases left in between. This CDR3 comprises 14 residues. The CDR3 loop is CASSLIRAGDTQYF. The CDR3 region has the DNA TGTGCCAGCAGTTTGATCCGGGCCGGGGATACGCAGTATTTT.

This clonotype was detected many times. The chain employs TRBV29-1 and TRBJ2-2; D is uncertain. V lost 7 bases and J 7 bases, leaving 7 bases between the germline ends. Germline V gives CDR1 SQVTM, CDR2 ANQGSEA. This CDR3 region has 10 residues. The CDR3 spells CSAFHGELFF. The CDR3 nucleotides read TGCAGCGCCTTTCACGGGGAGCTGTTTTTT.